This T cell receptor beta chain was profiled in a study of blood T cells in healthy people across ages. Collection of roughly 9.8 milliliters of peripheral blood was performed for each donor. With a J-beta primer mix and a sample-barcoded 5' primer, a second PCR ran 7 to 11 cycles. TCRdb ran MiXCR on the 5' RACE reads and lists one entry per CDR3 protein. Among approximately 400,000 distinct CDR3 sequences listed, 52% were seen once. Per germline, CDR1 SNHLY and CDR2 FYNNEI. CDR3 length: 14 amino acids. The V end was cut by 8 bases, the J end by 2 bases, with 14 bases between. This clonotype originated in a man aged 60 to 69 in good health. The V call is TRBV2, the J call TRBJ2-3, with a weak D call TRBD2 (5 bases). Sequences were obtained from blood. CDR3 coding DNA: TGTGCCAGCCGTCGTGAGGGCCTCACAGATACGCAGTATTTT. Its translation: CASRREGLTDTQYF.